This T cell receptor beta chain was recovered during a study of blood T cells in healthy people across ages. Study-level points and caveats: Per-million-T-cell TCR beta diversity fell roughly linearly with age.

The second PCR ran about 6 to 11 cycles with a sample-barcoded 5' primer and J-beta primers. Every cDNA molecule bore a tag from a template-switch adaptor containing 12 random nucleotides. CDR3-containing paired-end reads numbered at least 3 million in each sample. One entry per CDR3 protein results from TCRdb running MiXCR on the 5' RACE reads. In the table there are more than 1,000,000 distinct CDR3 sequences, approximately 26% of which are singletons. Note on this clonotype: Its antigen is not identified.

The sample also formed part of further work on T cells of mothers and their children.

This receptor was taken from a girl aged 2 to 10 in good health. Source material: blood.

The CDR3 nucleotides read TGTGCCAACTACGACAATGAGCAGTTCTTC. It yields the protein CANYDNEQFF. The chain is built from TRBV6-8 and TRBJ2-1; D not certain. The V gene's germline CDR1 is MNHGY and CDR2 SAAAGT. The V and J ends lost 10 bases and 5 bases respectively, with 6 bases between them. This CDR3 is built from 10 residues.